This T cell receptor (beta chain) derives from a study of OX40 agonist ivuxolimab in advanced cancers. Background on the study: Each patient was given ivuxolimab into a vein every 2 weeks, at 0.01 to 10 mg/kg. General observations from the study: At doses 0.1 to 3.0 mg/kg, CD4+ and CD8+ clones expanded. On average, CD8+ T cells had more expanded clones than CD4+.

To note about this clone: Its target is not known.

This CDR3 region has 14 residues. The ends were cut back, 5 bases at V and 11 bases at J, with 21 bases in the middle. From germline, CDR1 is LNHDA and CDR2 SQIVND (reference sequence). Some clones are missing from TCRdb's copy, which holds only in-frame ones; the method was immunoSEQ multiplex PCR. The table records over 55,000 clones, about 89% of them present only once. The clonotype was recovered from an adult with an advanced solid tumor such as melanoma, head and neck, liver or kidney cancer. This sequence joins TRBV19 and TRBJ1-1; D possibly corresponds to TRBD1 (6 bases). Sequences were derived from CD4+ or CD8+ T cells sorted from blood, sampled in a trial of the OX40 agonist ivuxolimab. The CDR3 region has the DNA TGTGCCAGTAGTCAACTTGGACAGCCATCGTATGCTTTCTTT. Translation: CASSQLGQPSYAFF. Full variable domain (outside the CDR3, taken from reference TRBV19 and TRBJ1-1): DGGITQSPKYLFRKEGQNVTLSCEQNLNHDAMYWYRQDPGQGLRLIYYSQIVNDFQKGDIAEGYSVSREKKESFPLTVTSAQKNPTAFYLCASSQLGQPSYAFFGQGTRLTVV.